This TCR beta chain was observed in a study of blood T cell repertoires in COVID-19 (dated by TCRdb to 2018 to 2021). For the study in its entirety: Samples from collaborators originated in the United States, Italy and Spain and spanned both the acute and convalescent phases of COVID-19. The prospective study material was composed of cDNA or gDNA derived from T cells, B-cell-depleted T cells, or PBMCs. Deeply sampled blood TCRbeta repertoires from subjects exposed to, actively infected with, or recovered from COVID-19 were included in the dataset. The repertoires were made available in a free public database intended to serve as a resource for research on the immune response to SARS-CoV-2. Samples were obtained from the ongoing ImmuneRACE study (first 160 participants) and from approximately 1,200 subjects provided by 6 global collaborators. Sample metadata almost always included a de-identified subject ID, COVID-19 status, age in years and sex. Where HLA class I and class II types were available, the types were taken from metadata supplied by the sample provider, not from assay-based typing. Overall study results and their limits: Clinical and demographic metadata were provided uncurated, with the amount varying by source and participant.

Turning to this clone: Its target antigen remains unknown. No much larger clone is present one base from it, and per-base qualities are unavailable.

Whole blood was collected in K2EDTA tubes by collaborating institutions according to the institutions' own protocols. Collaborator samples were shipped for TCRbeta analysis as frozen whole blood, isolated PBMCs, or DNA extracted from either sample type. TCRbeta CDR3 regions were amplified from genomic DNA using the immunoSEQ Assay, a bias-controlled multiplex PCR. In the source study's methods: Nucleated cell counts per sample were estimated from amplification of reference gene primers within the assay. To quantify the absolute abundance of each unique TCRbeta CDR3 rearrangement, sequence reads were collapsed and filtered. For each sample, productive Simpson clonality was calculated as the square root of Simpson's diversity index across productive rearrangements. TCRdb holds this immuneACCESS table with in-frame rearrangements only. Some clones are missing; in checked studies, unresolved V genes explain under half, and the rest has no known cause. For V, J and clone size, that table is used; D and trimming come from the DNA. The sample data list about 240,000 clones, and roughly 85% of these were observed just once. The ten largest clones take up less than 3.5% of the sample.

The receptor comes from a woman aged 18-30 years with acute or convalescent COVID-19. The specimen sequenced was peripheral blood.

CDR3 sequence: CASRRTGESGELFF. The DNA is as follows: TGTGCCAGCAGGAGAACAGGGGAATCCGGGGAGCTGTTTTTT. The rearranged chain carries TRBV6-5 and TRBJ2-2, with 7 bases in between that match TRBD1. The CDR3 runs 14 residues from the cysteine to the phenylalanine. CDR3 DNA is the only sequence kept; it has 42 bases, read in frame from the first base. The germline V gene supplies CDR1 MNHEY and CDR2 SVGAGI. The germline V and J ends show losses of 6 bases and 6 bases respectively, and no gene match explains 7 bases of the junction.